This T cell receptor (beta chain) was observed in a study of T cells after yellow fever vaccination. A word on this clonotype: The antigen remains undetermined.

The length of the CDR3 is 16 residues. Germline V gene lookup returns CDR1 LNHNV and CDR2 YYDKDF (reference sequence). The junction had 9 bases not matched to a gene; V was cut back by 2 bases and J by 8 bases. The study, taken as a whole, reports: It was a weaker secondary response, yet one that peaked faster, at day 5 versus 15. Bulk-population clonotypes that are abundant could appear as contaminants in FACS-sorted repertoires.

Via MiXCR, TCRdb re-called the 5' RACE reads, giving one row per CDR3 protein. This table holds 300,000 to 400,000 distinct CDR3 sequences, roughly an eighth found once. This clonotype was obtained from a man aged 18-30 years who received the YFV17D yellow fever vaccine. Specimen: CD4+ T cells sorted from PBMCs, collected 15 days after the yellow fever booster vaccination. The V and J genes are TRBV15 and TRBJ2-1; the match to TRBD1 covers 10 bases. The DNA for the CDR3 is TGTGCCACCAGCAGACCCGGGACAGGGGATGTCGATGAGCAGTTCTTC. This encodes CATSRPGTGDVDEQFF.